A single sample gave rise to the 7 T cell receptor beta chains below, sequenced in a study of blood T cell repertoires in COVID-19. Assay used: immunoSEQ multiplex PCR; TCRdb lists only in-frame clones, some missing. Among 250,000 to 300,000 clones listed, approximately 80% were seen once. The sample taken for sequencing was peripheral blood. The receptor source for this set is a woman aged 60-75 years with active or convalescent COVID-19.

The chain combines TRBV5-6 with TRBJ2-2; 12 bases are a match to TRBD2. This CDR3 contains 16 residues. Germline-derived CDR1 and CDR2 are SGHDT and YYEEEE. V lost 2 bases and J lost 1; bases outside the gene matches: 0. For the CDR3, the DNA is TGTGCCAGCAGCTTACTAGCGGGGGGGAACACCGGGGAGCTGTTTTTT. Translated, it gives CASSLLAGGNTGELFF.

In nucleotides, the CDR3 is TGCAGCGCCAGGGACCAAGAGACCCAGTACTTC. It translates to CSARDQETQYF. The J gene is TRBJ2-5, the V gene TRBV29-1, with D possibly being TRBD1 (5 bases). Trimming left V 7 bases short and J 0 bases short, with 6 bases between. The CDR3 runs to 11 residues. Germline V gene data show CDR1 as SQVTM and CDR2 as ANQGSEA.

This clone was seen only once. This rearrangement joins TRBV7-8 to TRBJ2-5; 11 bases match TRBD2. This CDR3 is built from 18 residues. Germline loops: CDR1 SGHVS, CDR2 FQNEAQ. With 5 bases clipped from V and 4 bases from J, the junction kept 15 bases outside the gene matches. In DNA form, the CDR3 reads TGTGCCAGCAGCCCCCGACTAGCGGGGATTTACGCTGGAGAGACCCAGTACTTC. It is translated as CASSPRLAGIYAGETQYF.

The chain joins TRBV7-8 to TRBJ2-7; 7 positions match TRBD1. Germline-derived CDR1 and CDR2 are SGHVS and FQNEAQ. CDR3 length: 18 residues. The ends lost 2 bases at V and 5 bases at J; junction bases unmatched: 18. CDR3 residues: CASSLYPGRQGRKDEQYF. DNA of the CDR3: TGTGCCAGCAGCTTATACCCAGGCCGACAGGGAAGAAAGGACGAGCAGTACTTC.

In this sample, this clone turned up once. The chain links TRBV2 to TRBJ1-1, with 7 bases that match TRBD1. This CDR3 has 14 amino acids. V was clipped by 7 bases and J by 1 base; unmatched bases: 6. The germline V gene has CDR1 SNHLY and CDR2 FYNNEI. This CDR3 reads CASKQGEGNTEAFF. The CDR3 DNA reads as TGTGCCAGCAAGCAGGGGGAAGGGAACACTGAAGCTTTCTTT.

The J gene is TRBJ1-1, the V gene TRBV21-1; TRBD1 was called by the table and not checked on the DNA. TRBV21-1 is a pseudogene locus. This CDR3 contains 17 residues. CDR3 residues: CASSKRPVRCRAPEAFF. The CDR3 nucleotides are TGTGCCAGCAGCAAACGTCCCGTGAGGTGCAGGGCGCCTGAAGCTTTCTTT.

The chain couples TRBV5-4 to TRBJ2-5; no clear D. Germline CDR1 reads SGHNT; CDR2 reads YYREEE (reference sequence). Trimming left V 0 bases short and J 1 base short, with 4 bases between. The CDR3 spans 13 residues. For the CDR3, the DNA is TGTGCCAGCAGCTTGGTCGGCCAAGAGACCCAGTACTTC. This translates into CASSLVGQETQYF.